A single sample is the source of the 22 T cell receptor beta chains below, sequenced in a study of shared clonotypes between healthy human individuals. Naive CD8 cells comprised CD45RO-negative, CCR7-positively selected cells, excluding terminally differentiated effector memory CD45RA+ cells. Method: immunoSEQ multiplex PCR; TCRdb's copy keeps in-frame clones and lacks some. The sample carries around 1,900,000 clones, 90% to 95% recorded once. The sequencing sample was made of naive CD8+ T cells from PBMCs. The receptors were sampled from a man in his late teens or twenties in good health. Some clones in this sample may be carry-over from other donors' samples.

This chain connects TRBV11-2 to TRBJ2-7; D possibly uses TRBD1 or TRBD2 (5 bases each). This CDR3 comprises 13 residues. Trimming removed 1 base from V and 6 bases from J, with 10 bases in between. Germline V gene sequence: CDR1 SGHAT, CDR2 FQNNGV. CDR3 coding DNA: TGTGCCAGCAGCTTAGTTTGGGGGTCCGAGCAGTACTTC. It codes for CASSLVWGSEQYF.

V usage is TRBV2 and J usage is TRBJ2-7, with 7 bases lining up with TRBD1. The CDR3 runs 16 residues. Germline CDR1 and CDR2: SNHLY and FYNNEI. The V gene end was trimmed by 4 bases and the J gene end by 3 bases; junction bases not matched to a gene: 12. Here the CDR3 reads CASSVLHRGVDYEQYF. The CDR3 bases are TGTGCCAGCAGTGTATTGCACAGGGGAGTGGACTACGAGCAGTACTTC.

The V call is TRBV28, the J call TRBJ1-5; weak D call: TRBD1 (5 bases). The V and J ends lost 2 bases and 7 bases respectively, with 12 bases between them. CDR1 MDHEN and CDR2 SYDVKM come from the germline V gene. The CDR3 spans 14 residues. CDR3 DNA sequence: TGTGCCAGCAGTTTAGAGGGTGGGGGACAGCCCCAGCATTTT. Protein sequence: CASSLEGGGQPQHF.

The genes are TRBV7-3 and TRBJ2-1, with no clear D. The germline V gene encodes CDR1 SGHTA and CDR2 FQGTGA. The ends were cut back, 2 bases at V and 6 bases at J, with 8 bases in the middle. There are 13 residues in the CDR3. The CDR3 bases are TGTGCCAGCAGCTTATTGTATAGCAATGAGCAGTTCTTC. It specifies CASSLLYSNEQFF.

This sequence joins TRBV6-1 and TRBJ2-3, with D perhaps given as TRBD1 or TRBD2 (5 bases each). The germline gives CDR1 MNHNS, CDR2 SASEGT. CDR3 length: 17 amino acids. V was clipped by 2 bases and J by 2 bases, with 17 bases between them. The DNA for the CDR3 is TGTGCCAGCAGTGAAAGGAAGGGGAGTTGGGACACAGATACGCAGTATTTT. The encoded protein is CASSERKGSWDTDTQYF.

The chain couples TRBV14 to TRBJ2-3, with D uncertain. Trimming shortened V by 2 bases and J by 2 bases, and 20 bases separated the two germline ends. The CDR3 totals 18 residues. Germline CDR1 and CDR2: SGHDN and FVKESK. This CDR3 reads CASSQRPTPHPTTDTQYF. The CDR3 nucleotides read TGTGCCAGCAGCCAAAGACCGACACCTCATCCCACCACAGATACGCAGTATTTT.

The J gene is TRBJ2-3, the V gene TRBV18, with D possibly TRBD1 on 5 matching bases. Germline loops: CDR1 KGHSH, CDR2 LQKENI. The germline V and J ends were trimmed by 0 bases and 0 bases, with 10 bases remaining between them. This CDR3 contains 16 residues. The CDR3 bases are TGTGCCAGCTCACCACCGAAGGGGCGGAGCACAGATACGCAGTATTTT. Protein: CASSPPKGRSTDTQYF. Based on the CDR3 plus reference TRBV18 and TRBJ2-3, the full variable domain is NAGVMQNPRHLVRRRGQEARLRCSPMKGHSHVYWYRQLPEEGLKFMVYLQKENIIDESGMPKERFSAEFPKEGPSILRIQQVVRGDSAAYFCASSPPKGRSTDTQYFGPGTRLTVL.

This chain uses TRBV4-1 with TRBJ2-1; D ambiguous. V lost 3 bases to trimming and J lost 7 bases, with 7 bases between them. CDR1 and CDR2 (germline): MGHRA, YSYEKL. The CDR3 extends over 12 amino acids. The CDR3, as DNA: TGCGCCAGCAGCCAGAGAGCTAATGAGCAGTTCTTC. Translation: CASSQRANEQFF.

This chain joins TRBV5-6 and TRBJ1-1, with 7 bases aligning to TRBD1. CDR3 length: 15 amino acids. Looked up from germline, CDR1 is SGHDT and CDR2 is YYEEEE. J lost 2 bases, V lost 5 bases, and 9 bases had no gene match. The CDR3 loop reads CASSFPGTVNTEAFF. The CDR3 bases are TGTGCCAGCAGTTTCCCCGGGACAGTCAACACTGAAGCTTTCTTT.

This rearrangement joins TRBV9 to TRBJ2-1, with D maybe TRBD2 (5 bases). The germline gives CDR1 SGDLS, CDR2 YYNGEE. The CDR3 spans 17 residues. The V end was cut by 0 bases, the J end by 4 bases, with 17 bases between. The CDR3 sequence is CASSVAMAGEPYNEQFF. The CDR3 DNA sequence: TGTGCCAGCAGCGTAGCTATGGCGGGCGAGCCTTACAATGAGCAGTTCTTC.

Regarding this clone: Additional DNA sequences in this sample encode the identical CDR3. The chain is built from TRBV27 and TRBJ2-7, with D uncertain. Germline CDR1 MNHEY, CDR2 SMNVEV (reference sequence). Trimming pared 2 bases from V and 1 base from J, leaving 6 bases between. There are 13 residues in the CDR3. The CDR3 nucleotides are TGTGCCAGCAGTTTAGGTGCGTCCTACGAGCAGTACTTC. Its translation: CASSLGASYEQYF.

Comment on this clone: This specimen includes other DNA sequences encoding the same CDR3. This chain uses TRBV30 with TRBJ1-1; no clear D. Germline CDR1 and CDR2: GTSNPN and SVGIG (reference sequence). Between the trimmed V and J ends, which lost 0 bases and 5 bases, there was a span of 7 bases. CDR3 size: 12 residues. The CDR3 protein is CAWSVGGTEAFF. In DNA form, the CDR3 reads TGTGCCTGGAGTGTAGGCGGGACTGAAGCTTTCTTT.

The chain links TRBV28 to TRBJ1-5, with no clear D. The CDR3 length is 16 residues. V was clipped by 4 bases and J by 0 bases, with 13 bases between them. Germline values: CDR1 MDHEN, CDR2 SYDVKM. The CDR3 reads CASSSRRDSSNQPQHF. The DNA of the CDR3 is TGTGCCAGCAGTTCGAGAAGGGATTCTAGCAATCAGCCCCAGCATTTT.

The chain links TRBV4-3 to TRBJ2-1, with D unclear. The CDR3 contains 15 residues. Per germline, CDR1 LGHNA and CDR2 YSLEER. The V end lost 1 base, the J end lost 5 bases, and 12 bases lay between the germline ends. CDR3 residues: CASSQGLRANNEQFF. CDR3 coding DNA: TGCGCCAGCAGCCAAGGCTTACGAGCAAACAATGAGCAGTTCTTC.

A single count supports this clone. CDR3 residues: CASSYIGTNTGELFF. The CDR3 DNA reads TGTGCCAGCAGTTACATTGGAACGAACACCGGGGAGCTGTTTTTT. V and J are TRBV6-6 and TRBJ2-2, with D unresolved. Germline lookup yields CDR1 MNHNY and CDR2 SVGAGI (reference sequence). The CDR3 extends over 15 amino acids. Between the trimmed V and J ends, which lost 2 bases and 0 bases, there was a span of 7 bases.

The V call is TRBV15, the J call TRBJ2-4, with 9 bases fitting TRBD1. This CDR3 region has 19 residues. Unmatched junction bases numbered 11, after V lost 2 bases and J lost 0 bases. Germline V gives CDR1 LNHNV, CDR2 YYDKDF (reference sequence). The CDR3 reads CATSRTTTGGIGAKNIQYF. DNA for the CDR3: TGTGCCACCAGCAGAACAACGACAGGGGGTATAGGAGCCAAAAACATTCAGTACTTC.

This chain uses TRBV7-8 with TRBJ1-5; no clear D gene. The CDR3 contains 15 residues. Germline loops: CDR1 SGHVS, CDR2 FQNEAQ. The V end was cut by 2 bases, the J end by 0 bases, with 8 bases between. CDR3 loop: CASSLRGNSNQPQHF. CDR3 coding DNA: TGTGCCAGCAGCTTAAGAGGAAATAGCAATCAGCCCCAGCATTTT.

V usage is TRBV28 and J usage is TRBJ2-7, with D maybe TRBD1 (6 bases). The germline V and J ends were trimmed by 6 bases and 3 bases, with 18 bases remaining between them. This CDR3 spans 15 amino acids. CDR1 and CDR2 from the germline V gene are MDHEN and SYDVKM. The CDR3 loop reads CASSADRAVNYEQYF. In nucleotides, the CDR3 is TGTGCCAGCAGCGCGGACAGAGCCGTCAACTACGAGCAGTACTTC.

CDR3 sequence (DNA): TGTGCCAGCAGCTCCCGTCCCGGGACTAGCGGGAAGGACCACAATGAGCAGTTCTTC. It yields the protein CASSSRPGTSGKDHNEQFF. The chain joins TRBV7-3 to TRBJ2-1; 13 positions agree with TRBD2. The CDR3 contains 19 residues. In germline, CDR1 is SGHTA, CDR2 FQGTGA. The V segment lost 4 bases and the J segment 5 bases; nucleotides outside the gene matches: 14.

This sequence joins TRBV10-1 and TRBJ2-3; 9 bases are shared with TRBD2. CDR1 and CDR2 (germline): WNHNN, SYGVQD (reference sequence). With V trimmed by 1 base and J by 2 bases, 4 bases remained unmatched. CDR3 size: 16 residues. The CDR3 sequence is CASSELEREDTDTQYF. The DNA of the CDR3 is TGCGCCAGCAGTGAGTTGGAGCGGGAGGACACAGATACGCAGTATTTT.

Only one count was recorded for this clone. The V and J genes are TRBV4-2 and TRBJ2-5; 7 bases align to TRBD2. The CDR3 is 15 amino acids. V dropped 6 bases and J dropped 3; count of bases not matched to a gene: 10. Germline V gene sequence: CDR1 LGHNA, CDR2 YNFKEQ. The CDR3 DNA follows: TGTGCCAGCAGAAAGGCACTAGCGTTCAAAGAGACCCAGTACTTC. As protein: CASRKALAFKETQYF.

V gene TRBV10-1 combines with J gene TRBJ1-6; D is ambiguous. Trimming took 3 bases from V and 10 from J, leaving 10 bases between them. This CDR3 contains 13 residues. Germline CDR1 WNHNN, CDR2 SYGVQD (reference sequence). The CDR3 sequence is CASSDGRNSPLHF. CDR3 nucleotides: TGCGCCAGCAGTGACGGGAGGAACTCACCCCTCCACTTT.